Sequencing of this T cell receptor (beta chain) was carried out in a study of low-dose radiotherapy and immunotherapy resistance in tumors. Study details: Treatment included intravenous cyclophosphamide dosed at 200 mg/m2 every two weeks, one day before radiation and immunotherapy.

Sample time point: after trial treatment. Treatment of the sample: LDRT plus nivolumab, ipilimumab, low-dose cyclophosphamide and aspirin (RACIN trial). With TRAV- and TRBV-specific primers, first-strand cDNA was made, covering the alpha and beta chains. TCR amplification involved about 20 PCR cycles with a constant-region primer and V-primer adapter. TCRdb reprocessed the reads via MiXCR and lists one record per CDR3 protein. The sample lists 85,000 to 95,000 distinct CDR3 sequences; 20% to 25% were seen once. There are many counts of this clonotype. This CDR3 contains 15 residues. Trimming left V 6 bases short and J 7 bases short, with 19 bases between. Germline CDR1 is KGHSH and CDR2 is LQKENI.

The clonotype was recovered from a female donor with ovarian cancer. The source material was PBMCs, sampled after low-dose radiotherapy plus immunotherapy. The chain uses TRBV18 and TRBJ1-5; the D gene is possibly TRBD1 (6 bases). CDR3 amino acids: CASSMTPGGGQPQHF. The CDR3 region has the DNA TGTGCCAGCTCGATGACTCCGGGGGGCGGCCAGCCCCAGCATTTT. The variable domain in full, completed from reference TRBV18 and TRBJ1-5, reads NAGVMQNPRHLVRRRGQEARLRCSPMKGHSHVYWYRQLPEEGLKFMVYLQKENIIDESGMPKERFSAEFPKEGPSILRIQQVVRGDSAAYFCASSMTPGGGQPQHFGDGTRLSIL.